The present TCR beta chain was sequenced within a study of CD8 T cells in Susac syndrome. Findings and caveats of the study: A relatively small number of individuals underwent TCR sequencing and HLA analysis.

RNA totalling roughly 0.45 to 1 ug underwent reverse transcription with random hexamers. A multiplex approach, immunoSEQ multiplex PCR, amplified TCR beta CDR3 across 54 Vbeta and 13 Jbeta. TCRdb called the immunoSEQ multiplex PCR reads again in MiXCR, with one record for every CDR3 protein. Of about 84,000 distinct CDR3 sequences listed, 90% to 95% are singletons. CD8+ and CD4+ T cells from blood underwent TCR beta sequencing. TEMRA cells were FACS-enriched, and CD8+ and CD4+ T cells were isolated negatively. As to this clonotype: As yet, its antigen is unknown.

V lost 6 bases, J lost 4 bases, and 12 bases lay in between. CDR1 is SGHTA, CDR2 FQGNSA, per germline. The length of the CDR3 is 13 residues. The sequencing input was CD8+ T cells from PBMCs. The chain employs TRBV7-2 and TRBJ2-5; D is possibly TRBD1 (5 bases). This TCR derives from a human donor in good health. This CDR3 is CASSSWGGETQYF. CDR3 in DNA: TGTGCCAGCAGTTCTTGGGGCGGAGAGACCCAGTACTTC.